This T cell receptor beta chain appears in the sequencing data of a study of blood T cell repertoires in COVID-19. Turning to the study itself: Nucleic acid was either cDNA or gDNA, and it came from T cells, B-cell-depleted T cells, or PBMCs.

Sequencing was performed with immunoSEQ multiplex PCR; in TCRdb, only in-frame clones are kept and a portion is missing. The data show over 100,000 clones, around 81% seen once. CDR3 length: 16 residues. Trimming took 5 bases from V and 4 from J, leaving 18 bases between them. Germline V lookup: CDR1 SEHNR, CDR2 FQNEAQ (reference sequence). The J gene is TRBJ1-5, the V gene TRBV7-9; D possibly corresponds to TRBD1 (5 bases). Sequenced sample: peripheral blood. This clonotype was sampled from a human donor in a cohort sampled during active COVID-19. The DNA for the CDR3 is TGTGCCAGCAGCCCGGCAGGGATTTTTGGAAATCAGCCCCAGCATTTT. This encodes CASSPAGIFGNQPQHF.